This T cell receptor (beta chain) derives from a study of blood T cell repertoires in COVID-19. Study background: The samples span acute and convalescent COVID-19 from the United States, Italy and Spain. Sources were T cells, B-cell-depleted T cells, or PBMCs; the material itself was cDNA or gDNA.

This CDR3 contains 15 residues. The germline gives CDR1 SNHLY, CDR2 FYNNEI. After removal of 4 bases from V and 1 base from J, the junction contained 4 bases not matched to a gene. Cohort allocation depended upon clinical history that participants reported. As originally analysed: Reference gene primers were amplified, and this amplification served to estimate nucleated cell counts. Profiled with immunoSEQ multiplex PCR; TCRdb holds only in-frame clones, not every one. D and trimming were read from the DNA, whereas the V and J calls and clone size are those reported in that table. The sample lists 210,000 or so clones, more than 70% occurring once.

The receptor was derived from a young man with acute COVID-19. The chain recombines TRBV2 with TRBJ2-1, with TRBD2 identical over 7 bases. The sample was PBMCs or T cells enriched from blood (not recorded which). The CDR3 loop reads CASSGLAASYNEQFF. The CDR3 DNA is TGTGCCAGCAGTGGACTAGCAGCTTCCTACAATGAGCAGTTCTTC. Full variable domain (missing parts from reference TRBV2 and TRBJ2-1): EPEVTQTPSHQVTQMGQEVILRCVPISNHLYFYWYRQILGQKVEFLVSFYNNEISEKSEIFDDQFSVERPDGSNFTLKIRSTKLEDSAMYFCASSGLAASYNEQFFGPGTRLTVL.